The 20 T cell receptor beta chains reported below all come from one sample, sequenced in a study of blood T cells in healthy people across ages. For the second PCR, which ran for about 7 to 12 cycles, a sample-barcoded 5' primer and a J-beta primer mix were used. TCRdb reanalysed the 5' RACE reads using MiXCR and keeps one entry per CDR3 protein. The sample shows some 900,000 distinct CDR3 sequences, roughly 48% of them seen only once. Sample: blood. These receptors originate from a man aged 25 to 40 in good health.

The chain recombines TRBV30 with TRBJ1-1; D unresolved. The CDR3 runs to 14 residues. Germline V CDR1 and CDR2: GTSNPN, SVGIG (reference sequence). Between the trimmed V and J ends, which lost 0 bases and 1 base, there was a span of 9 bases. CDR3 nucleotide sequence: TGTGCCTGGAGTGTCCGGGTGGGGAACACTGAAGCTTTCTTT. Amino acids: CAWSVRVGNTEAFF. Combining the CDR3 with reference TRBV30 and TRBJ1-1 gives the whole variable domain SQTIHQWPATLVQPVGSPLSLECTVEGTSNPNLYWYRQAAGRGLQLLFYSVGIGQISSEVPQNLSASRPQDRQFILSSKKLLLSDSGFYLCAWSVRVGNTEAFFGQGTRLTVV.

As for this clonotype: This may arise from a read error, as a much more abundant clone is one base away. The CDR3: CSVTGRGGAYEQYF. CDR3 in DNA: TGCAGTGTTACCGGACGGGGGGGCGCCTACGAGCAGTACTTC. V and J are TRBV20-1 and TRBJ2-7; 8 nucleotides line up with TRBD2. The CDR3 contains 14 residues. V lost 7 bases and J lost 2; bases outside the gene matches: 10. The V gene's germline CDR1 is DFQATT and CDR2 SNEGSKA (reference sequence).

This clonotype was recorded a few times. The chain recombines TRBV6-2 or TRBV6-3 with TRBJ2-1, with TRBD2 identical over 8 bases. The CDR3 is made up of 14 amino acids. The V gene end was trimmed by 8 bases and the J gene end by 10 bases; junction bases not matched to a gene: 13. Looked up from germline, CDR1 is MNHEY and CDR2 is SVGEGT. The CDR3 DNA reads as TGTGCCAGCGCTTGGGGTAGCGGGGCTGGGGAGCAGTTCTTC. Translated: CASAWGSGAGEQFF.

The CDR3 nucleotides read TGCAGTGCTACGGGGGGGGAATACGAGCAGTACTTC. Amino acids: CSATGGEYEQYF. The J gene is TRBJ2-5, the V gene TRBV20-1, with 8 bases identical to TRBD2. The J call is doubtful: the DNA matches TRBJ2-7 better. In germline, CDR1 is DFQATT, CDR2 SNEGSKA (reference sequence). The CDR3 runs to 12 residues.

The chain couples TRBV28 to TRBJ2-1, with 9 nucleotides matching TRBD2. The CDR3 is 17 amino acids. Unmatched junction bases numbered 12, after V lost 5 bases and J lost 4 bases. The V gene's germline CDR1 is MDHEN and CDR2 SYDVKM. CDR3 coding DNA: TGTGCCAGCAGTCCTCGAGGCGGGGGGGCCGGATACAATGAGCAGTTCTTC. Protein: CASSPRGGGAGYNEQFF.

This clonotype came up a few times. The genes are TRBV7-2 and TRBJ2-7; 10 nucleotides agree with TRBD2. CDR3 length: 15 residues. Germline CDR1 reads SGHTA; CDR2 reads FQGNSA. Trimming cost V 1 base and J 3 bases; bases outside gene matches: 3. The CDR3 region is CASSLEGTSVYEQYF. The CDR3 nucleotides are TGTGCCAGCAGCTTAGAGGGGACTAGCGTCTACGAGCAGTACTTC.

The chain carries TRBV20-1 and TRBJ2-5; D tentatively fits TRBD1 or TRBD2 (5 bases each). The CDR3 is 15 residues long. Germline CDR1 is DFQATT and CDR2 is SNEGSKA (reference sequence). V dropped 4 bases and J dropped 3 bases, with 18 bases sitting between them. CDR3 residues: CSANPRDVTEETQYF. Here the CDR3 DNA reads TGCAGTGCTAACCCCCGGGACGTAACGGAAGAGACCCAGTACTTC.

The rearrangement uses TRBV7-2 and TRBJ2-1; 7 bases fit TRBD2. Trimming took 1 base from V and 6 from J; bases not matched to a gene: 9. Looked up from germline, CDR1 is SGHTA and CDR2 is FQGNSA. This CDR3 contains 16 residues. The CDR3 DNA is TGTGCCAGCAGCTTAGGGCGGACTAGTGGGTCCAATGAGCAGTTCTTC. This encodes CASSLGRTSGSNEQFF. The full variable domain, completed using reference TRBV7-2 and TRBJ2-1, is GAGVSQSPSNKVTEKGKDVELRCDPISGHTALYWYRQSLGQGLEFLIYFQGNSAPDKSGLPSDRFSAERTGGSVSTLTIQRTQQEDSAVYLCASSLGRTSGSNEQFFGPGTRLTVL.

This clonotype came up a few times. The chain has TRBV4-2 and TRBJ2-1; 12 bases are a match to TRBD2. The CDR3 consists of 15 residues. V lost 2 bases to trimming and J lost 9 bases; unmatched junction nucleotides: 5. Per the germline V gene, CDR1 is LGHNA and CDR2 is YNFKEQ. The CDR3 bases are TGTGCCAGCAGCCAACCTAGCGGGGGGGCTAGTGAGCAGTTCTTC. Protein sequence: CASSQPSGGASEQFF.

Comments on this clonotype: An end of the junction differs from the germline gene, which may be a read error. This chain connects TRBV20-1 to TRBJ2-7, with D possibly called TRBD1 or TRBD2 (5 bases each). Germline-derived CDR1 and CDR2 are DFQATT and SNEGSKA (reference sequence). This CDR3 spans 15 amino acids. The CDR3 DNA reads as TGCAGTGCTGGAGATCTGGGACGTAACTCCTACGAGCAGTACTTC. This sequence encodes CSAGDLGRNSYEQYF.

The J gene is TRBJ2-1, the V gene TRBV27; no clear D. The J call is in doubt because the DNA end fits TRBJ2-7 better. The CDR3 totals 13 residues. Germline CDR1 is MNHEY and CDR2 is SMNVEV (reference sequence). The CDR3 bases are TGTGCCAGCAGTTTATTACAAGGCGTCGAGCAGTACTTC. This gives the protein CASSLLQGVEQYF.

The rearrangement links TRBV4-3 to TRBJ2-4, with D hard to call. Near its end, the DNA agrees better with TRBJ2-7, so the J call may be wrong. The germline V gene encodes CDR1 LGHNA and CDR2 YSLEER. The CDR3 has 14 amino acids. In DNA form, the CDR3 reads TGCGCCAGCAGCCAAGATGCCAGATCCTACGAGCAGTACTTC. Its protein is CASSQDARSYEQYF.

A few counts support this clonotype. The chain employs TRBV20-1 and TRBJ2-7; D gene unclear. CDR1 and CDR2 from the germline V gene are DFQATT and SNEGSKA (reference sequence). V lost 5 bases and J lost 2, with 10 bases in between. This CDR3 region has 12 residues. CDR3 amino acids: CSAPDSTYEQYF. The CDR3 DNA follows: TGCAGTGCTCCCGATTCTACCTACGAGCAGTACTTC.

This clonotype turned up a few times. The V and J genes are TRBV20-1 and TRBJ2-3; TRBD2 matches at 14 bases. With 5 bases clipped from V and 5 bases from J, the junction kept 6 bases outside the gene matches. The CDR3 has 15 residues. Germline lookup yields CDR1 DFQATT and CDR2 SNEGSKA (reference sequence). The CDR3 loop reads CSAAGTSGGGDTQYF. For the CDR3, the DNA is TGCAGTGCTGCCGGGACTAGCGGGGGAGGAGATACGCAGTATTTT.

In this sample, this clonotype turned up a few times. The chain couples TRBV6-1 to TRBJ2-5; 7 nucleotides line up with TRBD2. V gave up 1 base and J gave up 0 bases; unmatched junction bases: 8. Germline CDR1 is MNHNS and CDR2 is SASEGT. The CDR3 loop spans 17 amino acids. Here the CDR3 DNA reads TGTGCCAGCAGTGAAGACAGAGGACTAGGACACCAAGAGACCCAGTACTTC. It encodes CASSEDRGLGHQETQYF.

The rearrangement joins TRBV29-1 to TRBJ2-7; D unresolved. The CDR3 length is 12 residues. Germline lookup yields CDR1 SQVTM and CDR2 ANQGSEA. Trimming pared 1 base from V and 2 bases from J, leaving 6 bases between. The CDR3 bases are TGCAGCGTTGAAGGCACGGCCTACGAGCAGTACTTC. Protein: CSVEGTAYEQYF.

This clonotype has at least ten counts. This chain joins TRBV7-2 and TRBJ1-5; D uncertain. The V gene lost 5 bases and the J gene lost 3 bases, with 5 bases spanning the gap. Germline CDR1 and CDR2: SGHTA and FQGNSA. The CDR3 contains 12 residues. Here the CDR3 DNA reads TGTGCCAGCAGCCCGCCCAATCAGCCCCAGCATTTT. This gives the protein CASSPPNQPQHF.

This clonotype was detected a few times. V is TRBV28 and J is TRBJ1-6; no definite D call. The CDR3 runs 16 residues. With 3 bases removed from V and 8 bases from J, the gap between germline ends came to 17 bases. Germline V lookup: CDR1 MDHEN, CDR2 SYDVKM. The CDR3 DNA follows: TGTGCCAGCAGTTTTTTATCGGTACAGCTTGATTCACCCCTCCACTTT. Translation: CASSFLSVQLDSPLHF.

V and J are TRBV28 and TRBJ2-1; TRBD2 matches at 12 bases. Trimming cost V 5 bases and J 8 bases; bases outside gene matches: 10. Germline V gene sequence: CDR1 MDHEN, CDR2 SYDVKM. This CDR3 has 16 residues. CDR3 region: CASSARLAGETDEQFF. In DNA, the CDR3 is TGTGCCAGCAGTGCCAGACTAGCGGGGGAGACGGATGAGCAGTTCTTC. Full variable domain (outside the CDR3, taken from reference TRBV28 and TRBJ2-1): DVKVTQSSRYLVKRTGEKVFLECVQDMDHENMFWYRQDPGLGLRLIYFSYDVKMKEKGDIPEGYSVSREKKERFSLILESASTNQTSMYLCASSARLAGETDEQFFGPGTRLTVL.

A few counts support this clonotype. This sequence joins TRBV3-1 and TRBJ2-5, with 7 bases identical to TRBD1. Germline assignment: CDR1 LGHDT and CDR2 YNNKEL (reference sequence). The V and J ends lost 10 bases and 5 bases, in that order; junction bases with no gene match: 10. The CDR3 has 13 residues. CDR3 in DNA: TGTGCCAAGAAGACCGGGACAGATGAGACCCAGTACTTC. It specifies CAKKTGTDETQYF.